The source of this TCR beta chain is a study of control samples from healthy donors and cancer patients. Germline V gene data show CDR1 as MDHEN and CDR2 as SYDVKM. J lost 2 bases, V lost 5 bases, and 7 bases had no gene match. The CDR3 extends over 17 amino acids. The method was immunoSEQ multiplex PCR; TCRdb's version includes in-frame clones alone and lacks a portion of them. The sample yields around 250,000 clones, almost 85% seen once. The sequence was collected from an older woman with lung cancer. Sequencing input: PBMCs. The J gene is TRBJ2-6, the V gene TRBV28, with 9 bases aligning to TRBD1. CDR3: CASSRGTGKTGANVLTF. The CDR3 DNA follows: TGTGCCAGCAGTCGAGGGACAGGGAAAACTGGGGCCAACGTCCTGACTTTC.